This T cell receptor beta chain was recovered during a study of technical replicates of blood from a few donors. This CDR3 region has 14 residues. Germline V gene sequence: CDR1 PRHDT, CDR2 FYEKMQ (reference sequence). The trim removed 5 bases at V and 8 bases at J, leaving 4 bases unmatched. TCRdb's copy holds only in-frame clones and misses some; the assay was immunoSEQ multiplex PCR. There are 53,000 or so clones in the sample; just over 90% occur only once, and roughly 4% lies in the top ten. The specimen was PBMCs. The chain carries TRBV13 and TRBJ1-6, with 9 bases lining up with TRBD1. The origin of this receptor is a human donor in good health. Some clones in this sample may be carry-over from other donors' samples. The CDR3 nucleotides read TGTGCCAGCAGCAATAGACAGGGGGATTCACCCCTCCACTTT. Its protein product is CASSNRQGDSPLHF.